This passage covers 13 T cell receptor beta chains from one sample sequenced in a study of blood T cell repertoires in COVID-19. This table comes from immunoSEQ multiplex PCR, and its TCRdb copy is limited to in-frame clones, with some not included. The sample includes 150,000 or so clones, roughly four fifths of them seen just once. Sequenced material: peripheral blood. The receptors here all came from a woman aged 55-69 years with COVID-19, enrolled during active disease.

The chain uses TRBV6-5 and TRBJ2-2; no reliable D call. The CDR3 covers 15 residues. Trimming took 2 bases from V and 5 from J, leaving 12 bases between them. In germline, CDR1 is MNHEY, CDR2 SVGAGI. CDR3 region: CASSYQAGLTGELFF. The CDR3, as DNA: TGTGCCAGCAGTTACCAGGCAGGTTTGACCGGGGAGCTGTTTTTT.

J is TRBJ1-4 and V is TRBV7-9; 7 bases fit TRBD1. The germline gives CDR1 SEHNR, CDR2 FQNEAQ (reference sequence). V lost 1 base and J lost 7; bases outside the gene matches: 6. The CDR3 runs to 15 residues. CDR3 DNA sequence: TGTGCCAGCAGCTTAGGGACAGGTAGCAGTGAAAAACTGTTTTTT. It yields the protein CASSLGTGSSEKLFF. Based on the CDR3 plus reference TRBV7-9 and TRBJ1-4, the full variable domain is DTGVSQNPRHKITKRGQNVTFRCDPISEHNRLYWYRQTLGQGPEFLTYFQNEAQLEKSRLLSDRFSAERPKGSFSTLEIQRTEQGDSAMYLCASSLGTGSSEKLFFGSGTQLSVL.

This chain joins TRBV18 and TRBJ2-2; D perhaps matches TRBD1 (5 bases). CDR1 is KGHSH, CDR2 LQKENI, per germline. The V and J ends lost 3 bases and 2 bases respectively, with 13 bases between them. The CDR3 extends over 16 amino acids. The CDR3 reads CASSPGQSPNTGELFF. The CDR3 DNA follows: TGTGCCAGCTCACCGGGGCAGAGTCCCAACACCGGGGAGCTGTTTTTT.

This chain's CDR3 is CASSIGLQFLLAYNEQFF. The CDR3 bases are TGTGCCAGTAGTATAGGGCTGCAATTTCTCCTCGCCTACAATGAGCAGTTCTTC. The rearrangement links TRBV19 to TRBJ2-1; D not certain. The germline V gene has CDR1 LNHDA and CDR2 SQIVND (reference sequence). This CDR3 is built from 18 residues. V lost 1 base and J lost 2, with 18 bases in between.

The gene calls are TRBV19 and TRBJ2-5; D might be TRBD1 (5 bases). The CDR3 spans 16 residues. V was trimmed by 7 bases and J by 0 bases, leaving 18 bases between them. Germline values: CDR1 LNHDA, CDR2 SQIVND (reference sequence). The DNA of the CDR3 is TGTGCCAGTAAAAAGGAGCCGACAGACTACCAAGAGACCCAGTACTTC. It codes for CASKKEPTDYQETQYF.

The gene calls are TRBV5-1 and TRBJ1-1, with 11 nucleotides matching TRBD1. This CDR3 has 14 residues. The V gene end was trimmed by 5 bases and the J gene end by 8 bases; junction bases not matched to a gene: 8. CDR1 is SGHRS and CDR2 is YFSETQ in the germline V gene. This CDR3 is CASRPGTGGSEAFF. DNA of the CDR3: TGCGCCAGCAGACCCGGGACAGGGGGGTCGGAAGCTTTCTTT.

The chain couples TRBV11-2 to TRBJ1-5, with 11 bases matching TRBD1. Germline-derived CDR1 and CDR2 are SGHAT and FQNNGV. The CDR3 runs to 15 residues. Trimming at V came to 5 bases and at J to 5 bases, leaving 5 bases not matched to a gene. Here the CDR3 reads CASSIGQGADQPQHF. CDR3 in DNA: TGTGCCAGCAGCATCGGACAGGGGGCAGATCAGCCCCAGCATTTT.

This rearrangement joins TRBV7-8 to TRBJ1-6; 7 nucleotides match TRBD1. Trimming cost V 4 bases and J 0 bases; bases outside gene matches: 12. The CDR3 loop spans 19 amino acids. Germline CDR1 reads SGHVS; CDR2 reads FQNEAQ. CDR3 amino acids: CASSWVLGTDHSYNSPLHF. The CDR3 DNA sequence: TGTGCCAGCAGCTGGGTATTAGGGACAGACCACTCCTATAATTCACCCCTCCACTTT.

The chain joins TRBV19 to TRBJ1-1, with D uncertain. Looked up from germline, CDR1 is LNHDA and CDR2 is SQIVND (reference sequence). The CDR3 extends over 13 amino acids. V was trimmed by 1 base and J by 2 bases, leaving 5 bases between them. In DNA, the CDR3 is TGTGCCAGTAGTATAGCAGTTAACACTGAAGCTTTCTTT. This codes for CASSIAVNTEAFF.

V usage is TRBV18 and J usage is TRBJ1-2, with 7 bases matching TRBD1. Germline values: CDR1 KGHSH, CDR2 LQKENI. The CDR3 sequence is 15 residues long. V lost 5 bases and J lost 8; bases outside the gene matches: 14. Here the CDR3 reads CASSYRRDSEKGYTF. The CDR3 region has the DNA TGTGCCAGCTCATACCGCCGGGACAGCGAAAAGGGCTACACCTTC.

The CDR3 nucleotides read TGTGCCAGCAGCGCCCTTACCGGGACTAGCGGGAGCTCCTACAATGAGCAGTTCTTC. Its translation is CASSALTGTSGSSYNEQFF. This sequence joins TRBV9 and TRBJ2-1, with 14 bases lining up with TRBD2. V shed 3 bases, J shed 0 bases, and the junction held 8 bases outside the gene matches. CDR1 is SGDLS, CDR2 YYNGEE, per germline. CDR3 length: 19 residues. The whole variable domain, remainder taken from reference TRBV9 and TRBJ2-1, is DSGVTQTPKHLITATGQRVTLRCSPRSGDLSVYWYQQSLDQGLQFLIQYYNGEERAKGNILERFSAQQFPDLHSELNLSSLELGDSALYFCASSALTGTSGSSYNEQFFGPGTRLTVL.

CDR3 nucleotide sequence: TGCGCCAGCAGATCATCTGGGGGGCAAGAGACCCAGTACTTC. Residues: CASRSSGGQETQYF. The chain couples TRBV5-1 to TRBJ2-5; perhaps TRBD2 as D (6 bases). CDR3 size: 14 residues. V was pared by 5 bases and J by 2 bases, with 13 bases between. Germline CDR1 SGHRS, CDR2 YFSETQ.

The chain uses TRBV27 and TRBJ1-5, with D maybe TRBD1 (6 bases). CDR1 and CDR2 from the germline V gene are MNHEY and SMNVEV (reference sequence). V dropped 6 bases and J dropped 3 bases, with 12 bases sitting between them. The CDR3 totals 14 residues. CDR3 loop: CASRFTGLNQPQHF. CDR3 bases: TGTGCCAGCAGGTTTACAGGGCTCAATCAGCCCCAGCATTTT.